This T cell receptor beta chain originates from a study of cytomegalovirus exposure and HLA in healthy donors. Study-wide findings and caveats: According to a subsequent analysis, TCR clusters identified in the first cohort showed a tendency to co-occur across the approximately 120 validation repertoires. Rare TCR sequences dominated, though some public TCRs recurred in many donors.

The method was immunoSEQ multiplex PCR; TCRdb's version includes in-frame clones alone and lacks a portion of them. Of 55,000 to 65,000 clones in the sample, more than 90% were seen once. As concerns this clone: What it recognizes is unknown.

The sequenced material came from PBMCs. The clonotype originates from a young man in good health and CMV-seronegative.

CDR3 region: CASSLAGLADTQYF. Written as DNA, the CDR3 is TGTGCCAGCAGCTTAGCGGGACTAGCAGATACGCAGTATTTT. The rearrangement links TRBV7-2 to TRBJ2-3; 8 nucleotides line up with TRBD2. Germline trimming cut 0 bases from V and 4 bases from J; bases unmatched to any gene: 0. The CDR3 is 14 amino acids. Germline CDR1 reads SGHTA; CDR2 reads FQGNSA.